This record covers a single T cell receptor (beta chain). The CDR3 consists of 15 residues. CDR1 is MDHEN, CDR2 SYDVKM, per germline. V was pared by 3 bases and J by 9 bases, with 12 bases of the junction left unmatched. This sample was taken from a study of shared clonotypes between healthy human individuals. About the research overall: Donors, aged 18 to 49, were two women and three men.

Together with CD45RO+ cells, CCR7-negative CD45RA+ TemRA cells were included in CD8 memory. As handled by the study authors: Filtering differed because ImmunoSEQ produced junction-only sequences that carried no quality scores. Data came from immunoSEQ multiplex PCR; TCRdb stores just in-frame clones and leaves some out. V and J calls and clone size follow that table, whereas D and trimming were derived from the DNA. The sample holds 600,000 to 750,000 clones, about 92% seen once. Specimen: memory CD8+ T cells from PBMCs. The sample's subset: CD45RO+ cells pooled with CCR7-negative TemRA cells. V and J are TRBV28 and TRBJ2-7; 9 bases line up with TRBD1. This receptor was obtained from a man aged 18 to 30 in good health. Some clones in this sample may be carry-over from other donors' samples. CDR3 nucleotide sequence: TGTGCCAGCAGTTTCCCCTCGGGACAGGGCCTACGGCAGTACTTC. Its translation: CASSFPSGQGLRQYF.